A single sample is the source of the 8 T cell receptor beta chains below, sequenced in a study of blood T cell repertoires in COVID-19. The assay was immunoSEQ multiplex PCR, and TCRdb's table has in-frame clones only and misses some. The table includes over 85,000 clones, about nine tenths detected once. The specimen was peripheral blood. The receptors were sampled from a man aged 18 to 29 with acute or convalescent COVID-19.

V and J are TRBV19 and TRBJ1-6, with D hard to call. This CDR3 has 16 amino acids. V shed 1 base and J shed 0 bases, with 7 bases lying between them. Germline loops: CDR1 LNHDA, CDR2 SQIVND (reference sequence). Written as DNA, the CDR3 is TGTGCCAGTAGTATAGGCGGCAGCTCCTATAATTCACCCCTCCACTTT. It translates to CASSIGGSSYNSPLHF.

The chain employs TRBV9 and TRBJ2-7; possibly TRBD2 for D (6 bases). Per the germline V gene, CDR1 is SGDLS and CDR2 is YYNGEE. V lost 2 bases, J lost 4 bases, and 19 bases lay in between. The CDR3 runs 16 residues. CDR3: CASSVSPTSGSYEQYF. DNA for the CDR3: TGTGCCAGCAGCGTTTCTCCGACTAGTGGGTCTTACGAGCAGTACTTC. Full variable domain (rest looked up from reference TRBV9 and TRBJ2-7): DSGVTQTPKHLITATGQRVTLRCSPRSGDLSVYWYQQSLDQGLQFLIQYYNGEERAKGNILERFSAQQFPDLHSELNLSSLELGDSALYFCASSVSPTSGSYEQYFGPGTRLTVT.

The genes are TRBV7-9 and TRBJ1-5; D unresolved. The length of the CDR3 is 12 residues. The germline V and J ends were trimmed by 1 base and 5 bases, with 3 bases remaining between them. Per the germline V gene, CDR1 is SEHNR and CDR2 is FQNEAQ (reference sequence). This CDR3 is CASSLGDQPQHF. In DNA form, the CDR3 reads TGTGCCAGCAGCTTAGGCGATCAGCCCCAGCATTTT.

The V call is TRBV20-1, the J call TRBJ1-2, with TRBD1 matching over 8 bases. The CDR3 is made up of 11 amino acids. Trimming cost V 7 bases and J 7 bases; bases outside gene matches: 5. Germline V CDR1 and CDR2: DFQATT, SNEGSKA (reference sequence). CDR3 region: CSGNRGVGYTF. The DNA for the CDR3 is TGCAGTGGGAACAGGGGGGTTGGCTACACCTTC.

The V call is TRBV5-1, the J call TRBJ2-1; 10 positions match TRBD2. This CDR3 comprises 16 residues. Per germline, CDR1 SGHRS and CDR2 YFSETQ. V lost 4 bases, J lost 5 bases, and 9 bases stayed unmatched. The CDR3 is CASSASLAGPHNEQFF. The CDR3 coding sequence is TGCGCCAGCAGCGCTTCACTAGCGGGACCTCACAATGAGCAGTTCTTC.

The rearrangement links TRBV19 to TRBJ2-3; D is unclear. Germline values: CDR1 LNHDA, CDR2 SQIVND (reference sequence). Trimming removed 3 bases at V and 3 bases at J, with 13 bases between. The CDR3 totals 15 residues. CDR3 protein: CASSISPGNTDTQYF. CDR3 sequence (DNA): TGTGCCAGTAGTATCAGCCCGGGTAATACAGATACGCAGTATTTT.

This clone was picked up a small number of times. The genes are TRBV16 and TRBJ2-7, with D hard to call. V lost 4 bases to trimming and J lost 3 bases, with 10 bases between them. The CDR3 is 13 amino acids. CDR1 KGHSY and CDR2 FQNENV come from the germline V gene. DNA for the CDR3: TGTGCCAGCAGCCCCCGACTTATCTACGAGCAGTACTTC. Protein: CASSPRLIYEQYF.

This sequence joins TRBV27 and TRBJ1-2; D is unresolved. CDR1 and CDR2 (germline): MNHEY, SMNVEV (reference sequence). This CDR3 is built from 13 residues. Trimming cost V 1 base and J 5 bases, with 8 bases left between them. CDR3 in DNA: TGTGCCAGCAGTTTATATCCAGGATATGGCTACACCTTC. This encodes CASSLYPGYGYTF.